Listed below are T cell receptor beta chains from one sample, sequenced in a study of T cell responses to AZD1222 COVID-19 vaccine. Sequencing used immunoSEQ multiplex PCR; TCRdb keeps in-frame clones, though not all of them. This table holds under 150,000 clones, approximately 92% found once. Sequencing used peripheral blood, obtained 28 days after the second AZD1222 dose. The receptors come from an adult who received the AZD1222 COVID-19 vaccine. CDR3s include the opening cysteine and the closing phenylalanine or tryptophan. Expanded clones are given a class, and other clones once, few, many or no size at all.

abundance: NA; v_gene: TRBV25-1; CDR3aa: CASSKNTGELFF
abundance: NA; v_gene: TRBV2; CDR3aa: CASKPARQGNYGYTF
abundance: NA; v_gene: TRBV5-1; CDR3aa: CASSQGTAQETQYF
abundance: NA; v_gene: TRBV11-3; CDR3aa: CASSRGLAGATDTQYF
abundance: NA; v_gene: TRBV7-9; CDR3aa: CASSLGQGPTNEKLFF
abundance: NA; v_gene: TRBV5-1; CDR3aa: CASSLAPQGNTEAFF
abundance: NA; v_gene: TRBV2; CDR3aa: CASSVQGAGDQPQHF
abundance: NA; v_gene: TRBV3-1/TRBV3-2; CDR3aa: CASSQDMVRGPNYGYTF
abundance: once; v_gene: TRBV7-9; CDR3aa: CASSRTGAGEDTEAFF
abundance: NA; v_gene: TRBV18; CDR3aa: CASSLWTSGGAYEQYF
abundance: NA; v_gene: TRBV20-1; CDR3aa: CSATNQETQYF
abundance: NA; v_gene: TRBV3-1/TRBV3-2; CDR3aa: CASSQASWAPEAFF
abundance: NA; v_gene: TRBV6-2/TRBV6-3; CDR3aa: CASSYSYTGELFF
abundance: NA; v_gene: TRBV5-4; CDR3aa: CASSARLAFQETQYF